The 10 T cell receptor beta chains given below trace back to one sample, sequenced in a study of early T cells in non-severe SARS-CoV-2 infection. TCRdb re-analysed the 5' RACE reads in MiXCR, keeping a single row per CDR3 protein. This sample has more than 90,000 distinct CDR3 sequences; roughly an eighth occur once, and the top ten carry about 2.3%. The sample taken for sequencing was whole blood. All receptors come from an adult who was a healthcare worker with PCR-confirmed SARS-CoV-2 infection or an uninfected control (not recorded which).

This chain uses TRBV7-2 with TRBJ1-3, with no clear D. The germline gives CDR1 SGHTA, CDR2 FQGNSA. This CDR3 is 15 amino acids long. V dropped 5 bases and J dropped 4 bases, with 15 bases sitting between them. The CDR3 coding sequence is TGTGCCAGCAGCCCCTTCAGCCACGCCGGAAACACCATATATTTT. As protein: CASSPFSHAGNTIYF.

This clonotype was counted many times. This chain joins TRBV20-1 and TRBJ2-5, with 7 nucleotides matching TRBD1. The CDR3 totals 15 residues. Trimming cost V 0 bases and J 1 base; bases outside gene matches: 5. Germline CDR1 is DFQATT and CDR2 is SNEGSKA (reference sequence). CDR3 DNA: TGCAGTGCTAGAGATCCGAGGACAGGCCAAGAGACCCAGTACTTC. It codes for CSARDPRTGQETQYF.

The J gene is TRBJ1-2, the V gene TRBV20-1; possibly TRBD1 for D (5 bases). V lost 5 bases to trimming and J lost 8 bases, with 21 bases between them. The CDR3 length is 14 residues. Germline loops: CDR1 DFQATT, CDR2 SNEGSKA (reference sequence). The CDR3 reads CSAPPKVGGGGYTF. Written as DNA, the CDR3 is TGCAGTGCTCCCCCCAAGGTGGGCGGGGGAGGCTACACCTTC.

V usage is TRBV5-4 and J usage is TRBJ2-2; D might be TRBD1 (6 bases). The germline V gene has CDR1 SGHNT and CDR2 YYREEE (reference sequence). V lost 3 bases and J 2 bases, leaving 11 bases between the germline ends. The CDR3 runs 15 residues. The CDR3 reads CASSSRGHNTGELFF. The CDR3 DNA reads TGTGCCAGCAGCTCAAGGGGACATAACACCGGGGAGCTGTTTTTT. The full variable domain, its missing parts supplied by reference TRBV5-4 and TRBJ2-2, is ETGVTQSPTHLIKTRGQQVTLRCSSQSGHNTVSWYQQALGQGPQFIFQYYREEENGRGNFPPRFSGLQFPNYSSELNVNALELDDSALYLCASSSRGHNTGELFFGEGSRLTVL.

The chain joins TRBV11-2 to TRBJ2-1; no reliable D call. CDR3 length equals 14 residues. Between the trimmed V and J ends, which lost 8 bases and 3 bases, there was a span of 14 bases. The V gene's germline CDR1 is SGHAT and CDR2 FQNNGV. The chain's CDR3 is CASRKPFSYNEQFF. The CDR3 DNA follows: TGTGCCAGCCGCAAACCCTTTAGCTACAATGAGCAGTTCTTC.

In regard to this clonotype: At one end the junction does not follow the germline gene, possibly because of a read error. The genes are TRBV11-2 and TRBJ1-2; the D gene is possibly TRBD1 (5 bases). There are 15 residues in the CDR3. Germline assignment: CDR1 SGHAT and CDR2 FQNNGV. This CDR3 reads CVSSLDPGPIYGYTF. CDR3 bases: TGTGTCAGCAGCTTAGACCCGGGACCGATCTATGGCTACACCTTC.

This clonotype was observed a handful of times. As DNA, the CDR3 is TGTGCCAGCAGGCCTACGTTCCAAGAGACCCAGTACTTC. Protein: CASRPTFQETQYF. The rearrangement joins TRBV28 to TRBJ2-5; no definite D call. Trimming took off 6 bases at V and 1 base at J, with 9 bases between the two ends. This CDR3 contains 13 residues. The germline gives CDR1 MDHEN, CDR2 SYDVKM.

As to this clonotype: A much larger clonotype is one base distant, so this may be a read error. The chain combines TRBV7-2 with TRBJ2-1; D not certain. The CDR3 spans 15 residues. Germline-derived CDR1 and CDR2 are SGHTA and FQGNSA. CDR3 sequence: CVSSLVQFSYNEQFF. The CDR3 DNA reads TGTGTCAGCAGCTTAGTACAATTCTCCTACAATGAGCAGTTCTTC.

The DNA for the CDR3 is TGCGCCAGCAGCTTGGAATCGGGGGCGCTAGCCGGGGAGCTGTTTTTT. Protein sequence: CASSLESGALAGELFF. This sequence joins TRBV5-1 and TRBJ2-2; D may match TRBD1 or TRBD2 (6 bases each). In germline, CDR1 is SGHRS, CDR2 YFSETQ. The V gene lost 0 bases and the J gene lost 6 bases, with 15 bases spanning the gap. The CDR3 sequence is 16 residues long.

The chain links TRBV20-1 to TRBJ2-3; 12 bases fit TRBD2. The V gene end was trimmed by 6 bases and the J gene end by 7 bases; junction bases not matched to a gene: 8. Germline loops: CDR1 DFQATT, CDR2 SNEGSKA (reference sequence). The CDR3 loop spans 14 amino acids. As DNA, the CDR3 is TGCAGTGCAGCTAGCGGGGGGGAGTCGAATACGCAGTATTTT. Amino acid sequence: CSAASGGESNTQYF.